The clone carrying this TCR beta chain appeared a few times. Its antigen is as yet unknown. They built TCR cDNA with 5'RACE template switching, a step that put in a universal primer site and UMIs. One entry per CDR3 protein results from TCRdb running MiXCR on the 5' RACE reads. The sample yields roughly 240,000 distinct CDR3 sequences, 6.5% to 7.5% seen once. The data are from a study of T cells after yellow fever vaccination. The study's findings and limits: Once the booster was given, most primary-vaccination clones reappeared, at around 96% for CD4 and roughly 90% for CD8.

The length of the CDR3 is 15 residues. CDR1 is MNHNY, CDR2 SVGAGI, per germline (reference sequence). The trim removed 6 bases at V and 2 bases at J, leaving 8 bases unmatched. This specimen consisted of CD4+ T cells sorted from PBMCs, obtained on the day of the yellow fever booster vaccination. The TCR sequence derives from a young man who received the YFV17D yellow fever vaccine. J is TRBJ1-2 and V is TRBV6-6; 8 bases are a match to TRBD1. The CDR3 nucleotides read TGTGCCAGCAGAAAGACAGGGGTGAAAAACTATGGCTACACCTTC. Amino acids: CASRKTGVKNYGYTF.